This T cell receptor (beta chain) was identified in a study of T cell responses to AZD1222 COVID-19 vaccine. Study-level findings and limits: Within unmutated variant regions lay the reported targets of nearly half of spike-specific TCRs. Across spike, vaccine-associated CD4 TCRs were found, dominant at 160-218 and 743-854. Rises in breadth and depth of Spike-specific TCRs came after two AZD1222 doses. There were repertoire samples only from the period after the peak T cell response.

The CDR3 is 15 residues long. Germline values: CDR1 SGHNT, CDR2 YENEEA. Trimming took 3 bases from V and 3 from J, leaving 13 bases between them. As for this clone: Its antigen is not known.

Profiled with immunoSEQ multiplex PCR; TCRdb holds only in-frame clones, not every one. The repertoire holds about 99,000 clones, with roughly 87% as singletons. The chain uses TRBV11-3 and TRBJ2-3; the D call may be TRBD1 or TRBD2 (7 bases each). The starting material was peripheral blood, obtained on day 0 of AZD1222 vaccination. The sequence was obtained from an adult in good health. The CDR3 protein is CASSFSAGQTDTQYF. The CDR3 DNA follows: TGTGCCAGCAGCTTTTCAGCGGGACAGACAGATACGCAGTATTTT.